These 20 T cell receptor beta chains came from one sample sequenced in a study of shared clonotypes between healthy human individuals. Measured with immunoSEQ multiplex PCR; TCRdb has only the in-frame clones, and not every one. Of roughly 770,000 clones in the sample, approximately 97% were seen once. Naive CD8 cells, CD45RO-negative and positively selected for CCR7, excluded terminally differentiated effector memory CD45RA+ cells. The specimen was naive CD8+ T cells sorted from blood. The receptors were gathered from a man aged 25-45 years in good health.

The chain carries TRBV28 and TRBJ2-7, with 9 bases identical to TRBD1. Germline CDR1 is MDHEN and CDR2 is SYDVKM. V lost 5 bases and J lost 5; bases outside the gene matches: 10. The CDR3 consists of 15 residues. CDR3 sequence reads: CASSPDRDRVHEQYF. CDR3 nucleotides: TGTGCCAGCAGTCCGGACCGGGACAGGGTACACGAGCAGTACTTC.

The chain recombines TRBV7-9 with TRBJ2-7, with a weak D call TRBD2 (5 bases). The CDR3 length is 13 residues. Germline CDR1 and CDR2: SEHNR and FQNEAQ (reference sequence). Trimming took 3 bases from V and 7 from J, leaving 13 bases between them. CDR3 coding DNA: TGTGCCAGCAGCTTCCCGGGGTGGGTTGAGCAGTACTTC. This translates into CASSFPGWVEQYF.

V gene TRBV5-5 combines with J gene TRBJ2-3; possibly TRBD1 or TRBD2 for D (6 bases each). The germline V gene encodes CDR1 SGHKS and CDR2 YYEKEE (reference sequence). Trimming stripped 2 bases from V and 0 bases from J, with 19 bases between. The CDR3 covers 18 residues. The CDR3 region is CASSFEDGGRFSTDTQYF. CDR3 coding DNA: TGTGCCAGCAGCTTCGAAGATGGGGGGCGGTTTAGCACAGATACGCAGTATTTT.

The chain couples TRBV6-1 to TRBJ2-7, with 9 positions matching TRBD2. Trimming took 5 bases from V and 6 from J; bases not matched to a gene: 8. The V gene's germline CDR1 is MNHNS and CDR2 SASEGT. This CDR3 comprises 14 residues. The CDR3, as DNA: TGTGCCAGCAGTTTTAGCGGGAGTCCCGGCGAGCAGTACTTC. Protein product: CASSFSGSPGEQYF.

For the CDR3, the DNA is TGTGCCAGCAGCGAGGGACAGGGAAGGAAAGCTTTCTTT. Amino acids: CASSEGQGRKAFF. J is TRBJ1-1 and V is TRBV5-6; 9 bases map to TRBD1. Looked up from germline, CDR1 is SGHDT and CDR2 is YYEEEE. The V gene end was trimmed by 4 bases and the J gene end by 9 bases; junction bases not matched to a gene: 7. The CDR3 runs 13 residues.

The chain carries TRBV4-1 and TRBJ2-5; D is perhaps TRBD1 or TRBD2 (6 bases each). The V and J ends lost 0 bases and 1 base respectively, with 21 bases between them. Germline V gene data show CDR1 as MGHRA and CDR2 as YSYEKL. CDR3 length equals 19 residues. The CDR3 sequence is CASSQEGGRGGKIQETQYF. CDR3 nucleotides: TGCGCCAGCAGCCAAGAAGGAGGCAGGGGAGGCAAAATCCAAGAGACCCAGTACTTC.

J is TRBJ2-2 and V is TRBV13; no clear D gene. Trimming took off 0 bases at V and 6 bases at J, with 5 bases between the two ends. The CDR3 runs 13 residues. Germline CDR1 and CDR2: PRHDT and FYEKMQ (reference sequence). The CDR3 is CASSLGLAGELFF. CDR3 nucleotide sequence: TGTGCCAGCAGCTTAGGACTGGCCGGGGAGCTGTTTTTT.

The V and J genes are TRBV7-9 and TRBJ1-2, with 8 bases identical to TRBD1. There are 15 residues in the CDR3. Germline V gene lookup returns CDR1 SEHNR and CDR2 FQNEAQ (reference sequence). The V segment lost 1 base and the J segment 6 bases; nucleotides outside the gene matches: 7. The CDR3 sequence: CASSLVRQGADGYTF. CDR3 DNA: TGTGCCAGCAGCTTAGTTCGGCAGGGGGCTGATGGCTACACCTTC.

The V gene is TRBV7-3, the J gene TRBJ2-6, with no clear D. Trimming stripped 2 bases from V and 2 bases from J, with 1 base between. The germline V gene has CDR1 SGHTA and CDR2 FQGTGA. The CDR3 runs to 13 residues. The CDR3 here is CASSLPGANVLTF. Written as DNA, the CDR3 is TGTGCCAGCAGCTTACCTGGGGCCAACGTCCTGACTTTC.

This chain links TRBV28 with TRBJ2-2; D remains unclear. The V gene lost 6 bases and the J gene lost 1 base, with 6 bases spanning the gap. CDR1 and CDR2 (germline): MDHEN, SYDVKM. The CDR3 extends over 13 amino acids. CDR3 nucleotide sequence: TGTGCCAGCAGCCGCAGGAACACCGGGGAGCTGTTTTTT. Translating it yields CASSRRNTGELFF.

This sequence joins TRBV28 and TRBJ2-7; 8 nucleotides match TRBD2. V was pared by 4 bases and J by 6 bases, with 8 bases of the junction left unmatched. CDR3 length: 14 residues. The V gene's germline CDR1 is MDHEN and CDR2 SYDVKM. For the CDR3, the DNA is TGTGCCAGCAGTTCACCCGGGACTAGTATCGAGCAGTACTTC. This sequence encodes CASSSPGTSIEQYF.

This clone was detected once. The rearrangement joins TRBV11-3 to TRBJ2-7; 8 bases agree with TRBD1. V lost 8 bases and J lost 6; bases outside the gene matches: 9. The CDR3 length is 13 residues. Germline CDR1 reads SGHNT; CDR2 reads YENEEA. CDR3 amino acids: CASSTRTGSEQYF. Here the CDR3 DNA reads TGTGCCAGCTCGACTCGGACAGGGAGCGAGCAGTACTTC.

The rearrangement links TRBV28 to TRBJ1-3, with TRBD1 as a possible D gene (5 bases). V dropped 4 bases and J dropped 4 bases, with 20 bases sitting between them. Germline CDR1 reads MDHEN; CDR2 reads SYDVKM. The CDR3 has 17 residues. CDR3 coding DNA: TGTGCCAGCAGTTCCCCCTTTTGGGGGATGACCGGAAACACCATATATTTT. Its translation is CASSSPFWGMTGNTIYF. Drawing the rest from reference TRBV28 and TRBJ1-3, the complete variable domain is DVKVTQSSRYLVKRTGEKVFLECVQDMDHENMFWYRQDPGLGLRLIYFSYDVKMKEKGDIPEGYSVSREKKERFSLILESASTNQTSMYLCASSSPFWGMTGNTIYFGEGSWLTVV.

The V and J genes are TRBV6-5 and TRBJ2-2; 7 nucleotides match TRBD1. With 2 bases clipped from V and 3 bases from J, the junction kept 0 bases outside the gene matches. The germline CDR1 and CDR2 sequences are MNHEY and SVGAGI. The CDR3 is 14 amino acids. The CDR3 loop reads CASSYQGDTGELFF. The CDR3 DNA reads as TGTGCCAGCAGTTACCAGGGGGACACCGGGGAGCTGTTTTTT.

In regard to this clone: Other nucleotide sequences from this sample produce the same CDR3. The chain combines TRBV9 with TRBJ2-7; D not resolved. Germline values: CDR1 SGDLS, CDR2 YYNGEE. The V and J ends lost 0 bases and 0 bases respectively, with 7 bases between them. This CDR3 comprises 14 residues. DNA for the CDR3: TGTGCCAGCAGCGTAGTTCCGAGCTCCTACGAGCAGTACTTC. This sequence encodes CASSVVPSSYEQYF.

This chain uses TRBV9 with TRBJ1-1; D not resolved. The CDR3 sequence is 14 residues long. CDR1 and CDR2 (germline): SGDLS, YYNGEE. Trimming removed 4 bases at V and 0 bases at J, with 10 bases between. The CDR3 DNA reads as TGTGCCAGCAGCCCCGGACTGATGAACACTGAAGCTTTCTTT. Translated: CASSPGLMNTEAFF.

This clone was detected once. V gene TRBV2 combines with J gene TRBJ1-2, with D tentatively TRBD1 (6 bases). The germline V gene encodes CDR1 SNHLY and CDR2 FYNNEI. The CDR3 is 12 amino acids. The V gene lost 7 bases and the J gene lost 3 bases, with 9 bases spanning the gap. CDR3 coding DNA: TGTGCCAGCATTGGACAGCACTATGGCTACACCTTC. This encodes CASIGQHYGYTF.

The rearrangement links TRBV2 to TRBJ1-1, with 7 nucleotides matching TRBD1. V lost 4 bases, J lost 1 base, and 12 bases stayed unmatched. This CDR3 is 17 amino acids long. Germline assignment: CDR1 SNHLY and CDR2 FYNNEI. The CDR3 DNA is TGTGCCAGCAGTGGCCCGAGACAGGGAGGGGGGAACACTGAAGCTTTCTTT. Amino acid sequence: CASSGPRQGGGNTEAFF.

The chain is built from TRBV7-9 and TRBJ2-7; 7 positions agree with TRBD1. V gave up 7 bases and J gave up 3 bases; unmatched junction bases: 15. The length of the CDR3 is 16 residues. The germline V gene encodes CDR1 SEHNR and CDR2 FQNEAQ (reference sequence). This chain's CDR3 is CASTSTVRDRLYEQYF. CDR3 coding DNA: TGTGCCAGCACCAGTACTGTCCGGGACAGACTCTACGAGCAGTACTTC.

The chain carries TRBV7-2 and TRBJ2-1; 12 bases align to TRBD2. V gave up 0 bases and J gave up 7 bases; unmatched junction bases: 4. CDR1 and CDR2 from the germline V gene are SGHTA and FQGNSA. CDR3 length equals 16 residues. The CDR3 spells CASSLAGLAGTNEQFF. CDR3 in DNA: TGTGCCAGCAGCTTAGCCGGACTAGCGGGGACAAATGAGCAGTTCTTC.